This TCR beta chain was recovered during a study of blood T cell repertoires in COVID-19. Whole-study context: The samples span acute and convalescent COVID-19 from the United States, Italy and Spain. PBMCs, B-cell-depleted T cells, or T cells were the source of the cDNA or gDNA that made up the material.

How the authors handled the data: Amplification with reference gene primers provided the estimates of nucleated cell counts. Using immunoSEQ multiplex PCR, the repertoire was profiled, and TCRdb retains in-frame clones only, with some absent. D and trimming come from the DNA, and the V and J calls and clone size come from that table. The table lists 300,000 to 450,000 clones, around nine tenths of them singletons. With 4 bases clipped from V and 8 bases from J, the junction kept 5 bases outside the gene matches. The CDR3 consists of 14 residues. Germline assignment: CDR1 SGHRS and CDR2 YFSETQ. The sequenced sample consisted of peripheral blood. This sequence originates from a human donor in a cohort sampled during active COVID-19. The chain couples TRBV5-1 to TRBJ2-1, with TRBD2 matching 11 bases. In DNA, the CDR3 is TGCGCCAGCAGCGTCGGACTAGCGGGCGATGAGCAGTTCTTC. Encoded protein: CASSVGLAGDEQFF.